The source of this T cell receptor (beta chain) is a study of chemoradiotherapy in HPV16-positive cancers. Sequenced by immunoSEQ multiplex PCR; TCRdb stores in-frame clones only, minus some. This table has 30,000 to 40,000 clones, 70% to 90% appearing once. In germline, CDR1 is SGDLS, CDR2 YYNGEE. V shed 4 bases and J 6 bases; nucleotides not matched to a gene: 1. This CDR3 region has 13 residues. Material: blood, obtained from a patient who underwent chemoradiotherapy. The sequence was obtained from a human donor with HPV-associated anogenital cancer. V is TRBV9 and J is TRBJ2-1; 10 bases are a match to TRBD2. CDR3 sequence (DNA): TGTGCCAGCAGCCGGACTAGCGGCAATGAGCAGTTCTTC. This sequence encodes CASSRTSGNEQFF.